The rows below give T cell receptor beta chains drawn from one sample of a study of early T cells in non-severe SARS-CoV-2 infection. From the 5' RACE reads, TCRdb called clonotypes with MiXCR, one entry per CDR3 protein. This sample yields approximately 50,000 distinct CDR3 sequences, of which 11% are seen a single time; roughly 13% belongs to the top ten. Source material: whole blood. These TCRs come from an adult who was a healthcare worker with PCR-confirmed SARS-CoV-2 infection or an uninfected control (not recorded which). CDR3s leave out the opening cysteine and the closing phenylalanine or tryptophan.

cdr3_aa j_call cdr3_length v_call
ASSLVQVGTEAF TRBJ1-1 12 TRBV7-9
ASSAPQGEGRTEAF TRBJ1-1 14 TRBV25-1
ASTEGLGYGYT TRBJ1-2 11 TRBV2
ASSQAAGKETQY TRBJ2-5 12 TRBV3-1
ASSTGTGLYEQY TRBJ2-7 12 TRBV19
ASSDQATGGPQH TRBJ1-5 12 TRBV25-1
SARKLGQGYGNTIY TRBJ1-3 14 TRBV20-1
ASSLWTGGPYEQY TRBJ2-7 13 TRBV7-2
ASSPYRDIVYNEQF TRBJ2-1 14 TRBV2
ASTSRLAGGGDEQF TRBJ2-1 14 TRBV6-6
SASVPPAGGGRTYEQY TRBJ2-7 16 TRBV20-1
ASSQRGDRGLGRGNEQF TRBJ2-1 17 TRBV14
ASSLSLAGGTEQF TRBJ2-1 13 TRBV5-4
ASSYMVQGVNEQF TRBJ2-1 13 TRBV5-8
ATSRDLLDPYEQY TRBJ2-7 13 TRBV15
ASSLGGGPQQTQY TRBJ2-5 13 TRBV12-3/TRBV12-4
ASSSSGRAGDEQF TRBJ2-1 13 TRBV5-1
ASKEQAAGYYNEQF TRBJ2-1 14 TRBV10-2
ASSFRGLNTEAF TRBJ1-1 12 TRBV5-5
ASSLGSGYNEQF TRBJ2-1 12 TRBV27
AISESIGTNSEQF TRBJ2-1 13 TRBV10-3
ASSQEVMGRTEFTGELF TRBJ2-2 17 TRBV3-1